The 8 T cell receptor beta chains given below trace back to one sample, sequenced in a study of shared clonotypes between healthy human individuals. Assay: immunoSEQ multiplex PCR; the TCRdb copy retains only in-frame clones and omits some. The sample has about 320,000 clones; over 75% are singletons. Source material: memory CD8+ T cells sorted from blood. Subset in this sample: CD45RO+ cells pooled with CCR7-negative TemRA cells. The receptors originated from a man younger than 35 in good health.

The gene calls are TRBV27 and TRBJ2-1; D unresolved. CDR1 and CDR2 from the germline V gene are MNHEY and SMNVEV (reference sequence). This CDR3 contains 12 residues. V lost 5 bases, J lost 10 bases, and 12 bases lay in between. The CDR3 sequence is CASSNSLWEQFF. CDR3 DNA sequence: TGTGCCAGCAGTAATAGCCTTTGGGAGCAGTTCTTC.

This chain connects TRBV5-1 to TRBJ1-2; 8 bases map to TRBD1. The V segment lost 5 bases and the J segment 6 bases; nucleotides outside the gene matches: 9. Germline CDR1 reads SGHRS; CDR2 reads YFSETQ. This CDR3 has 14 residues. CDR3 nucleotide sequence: TGCGCCAGCAGGGGTTTAGGGACAGGAAATGGCTACACCTTC. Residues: CASRGLGTGNGYTF.

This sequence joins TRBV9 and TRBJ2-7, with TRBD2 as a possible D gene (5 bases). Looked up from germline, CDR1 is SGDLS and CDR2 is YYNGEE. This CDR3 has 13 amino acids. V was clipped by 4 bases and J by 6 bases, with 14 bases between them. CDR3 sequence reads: CASSPSGRVEQYF. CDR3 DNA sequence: TGTGCCAGCAGCCCGTCGGGGAGAGTCGAGCAGTACTTC.

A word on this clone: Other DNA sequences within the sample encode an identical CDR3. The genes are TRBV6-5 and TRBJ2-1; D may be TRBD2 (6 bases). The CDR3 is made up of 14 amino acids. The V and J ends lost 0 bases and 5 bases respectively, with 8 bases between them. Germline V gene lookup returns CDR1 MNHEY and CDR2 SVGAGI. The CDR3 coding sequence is TGTGCCAGCAGTTACTCGGAGGGAAACAATGAGCAGTTCTTC. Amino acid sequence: CASSYSEGNNEQFF.

The CDR3 region has the DNA TGTGCCAGCAGTACCCTAGGGACAGGGGAGACCTTC. As protein: CASSTLGTGETF. The V call is TRBV27, the J call TRBJ1-2; TRBD1 matches at 10 bases. V lost 5 bases to trimming and J lost 14 bases; unmatched junction nucleotides: 8. The V gene's germline CDR1 is MNHEY and CDR2 SMNVEV (reference sequence). CDR3 length equals 12 residues.

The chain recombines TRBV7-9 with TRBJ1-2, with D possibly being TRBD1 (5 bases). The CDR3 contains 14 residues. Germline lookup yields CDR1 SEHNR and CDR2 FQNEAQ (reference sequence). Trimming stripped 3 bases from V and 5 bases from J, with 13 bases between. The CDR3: CASSFGDSLYGYTF. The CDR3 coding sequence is TGTGCCAGCAGCTTTGGCGACAGTCTTTATGGCTACACCTTC.

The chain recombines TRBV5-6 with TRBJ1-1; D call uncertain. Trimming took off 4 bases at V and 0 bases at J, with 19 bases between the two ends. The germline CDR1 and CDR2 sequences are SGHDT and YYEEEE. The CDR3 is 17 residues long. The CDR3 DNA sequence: TGTGCCAGCAGCCCATCCGCAGGCTGGCGCTTGAACACTGAAGCTTTCTTT. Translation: CASSPSAGWRLNTEAFF. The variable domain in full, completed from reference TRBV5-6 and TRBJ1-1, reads DAGVTQSPTHLIKTRGQQVTLRCSPKSGHDTVSWYQQALGQGPQFIFQYYEEEERQRGNFPDRFSGHQFPNYSSELNVNALLLGDSALYLCASSPSAGWRLNTEAFFGQGTRLTVV.

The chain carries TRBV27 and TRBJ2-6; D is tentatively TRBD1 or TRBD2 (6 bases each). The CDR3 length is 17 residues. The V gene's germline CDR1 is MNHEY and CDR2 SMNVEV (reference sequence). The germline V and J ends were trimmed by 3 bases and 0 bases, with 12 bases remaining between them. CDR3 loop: CASSFVGGPSGANVLTF. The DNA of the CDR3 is TGTGCCAGCAGTTTTGTGGGGGGCCCCTCTGGGGCCAACGTCCTGACTTTC.